A single T cell receptor (beta chain) is shown here with its context. Its antigen remains unknown. Produced via immunoSEQ multiplex PCR; TCRdb's table is partial and in-frame only. The sample has 6,700 or so clones, roughly 70% seen once. J lost 2 bases, V lost 5 bases, and 3 bases had no gene match. Germline V gives CDR1 SGHDT, CDR2 YYEEEE. The CDR3 runs to 13 residues. This record belongs to a study of somatic mutations in cytotoxic T cells in rheumatoid arthritis. Findings of the study overall: Per patient, the largest CD8+ clone was found to exceed 20% of CD8+ cells in 8 of 65 cases. TRBV07's slight underrepresentation, observed in rheumatoid arthritis patients, lacked adjustment for multiple comparisons.

Sequencing used CD8+ T cells sorted from blood. V usage is TRBV5-6 and J usage is TRBJ2-5; 7 positions agree with TRBD2. The sequence was obtained from a man aged 40-49 years in good health. CDR3 amino acids: CASSSGLQETQYF. Written as DNA, the CDR3 is TGTGCCAGCAGTTCGGGACTACAAGAGACCCAGTACTTC.